This T cell receptor beta chain was recorded in a study of CD4+ T cells in melanoma. Study-wide results and caveats: CD8+ T cell, macrophage and B cell function reportedly correlated with neoantigen-specific CD4+ T cells. In melanoma, neoantigen-specific CD4+ T cells reportedly differed in differentiation state.

This clone occurred a few times. Its antigen is still unknown. With 6 bases removed from V and 1 base from J, the gap between germline ends came to 14 bases. The CDR3 has 14 amino acids. Looked up from germline, CDR1 is SQVTM and CDR2 is ANQGSEA. Assay used: immunoSEQ multiplex PCR; TCRdb lists only in-frame clones, some missing. The sample lists roughly 19,000 clones; around 78% were seen once. J is TRBJ2-3 and V is TRBV29-1; no reliable D call. This sequence originates from a human donor with melanoma. The CDR3 coding sequence is TGCAGCGTAACCATAGTTACCGGCACAGATACGCAGTATTTT. Residues: CSVTIVTGTDTQYF.